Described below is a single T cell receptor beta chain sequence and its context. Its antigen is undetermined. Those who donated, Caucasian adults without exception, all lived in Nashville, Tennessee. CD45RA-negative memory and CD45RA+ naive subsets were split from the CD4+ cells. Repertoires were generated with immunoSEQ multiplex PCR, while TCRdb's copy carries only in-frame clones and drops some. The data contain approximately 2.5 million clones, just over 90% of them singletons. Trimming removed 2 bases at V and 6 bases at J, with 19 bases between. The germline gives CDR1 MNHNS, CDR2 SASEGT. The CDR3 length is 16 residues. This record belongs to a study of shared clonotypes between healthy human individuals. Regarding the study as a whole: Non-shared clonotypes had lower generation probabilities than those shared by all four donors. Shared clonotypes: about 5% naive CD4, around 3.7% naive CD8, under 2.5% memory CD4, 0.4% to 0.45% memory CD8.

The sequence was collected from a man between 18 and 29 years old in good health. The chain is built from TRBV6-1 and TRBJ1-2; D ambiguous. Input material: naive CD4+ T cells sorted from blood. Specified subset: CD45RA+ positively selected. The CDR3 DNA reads TGTGCCAGCAGTGAAAAGACGGTAGGTGCTGGAGATGGCTACACCTTC. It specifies CASSEKTVGAGDGYTF.